This T cell receptor beta chain was identified during a study of cytomegalovirus exposure and HLA in healthy donors. Study-wide points: In a later analysis, 15,000 to 20,000 TCR beta sequences were associated with HLA alleles at 0.05 false discovery rate.

V was shortened by 6 bases and J by 0 bases, with 9 bases between the two germline ends. The CDR3 runs 13 residues. Germline V gene lookup returns CDR1 MNHNS and CDR2 SASEGT. Donors were ostensibly healthy at sampling, although undocumented immune exposures were probable. With regard to this clone: As yet, its antigen is unknown.

The PCR contained 60 Vbeta and 13 Jbeta primers. Using immunoSEQ multiplex PCR, the repertoire was profiled, and TCRdb retains in-frame clones only, with some absent. The sample has about 140,000 clones; around 9% are singletons. The V and J genes are TRBV6-1 and TRBJ2-7, with D possibly being TRBD1 (5 bases). The TCR comes from a woman aged 40-49 years in good health and CMV-seropositive. The sample comprised PBMCs. CDR3: CASRGVSSYEQYF. Written as DNA, the CDR3 is TGTGCCAGCAGAGGGGTCAGCTCCTACGAGCAGTACTTC.